Listed below are T cell receptor beta chains from one sample, sequenced in a study of shared clonotypes between healthy human individuals. The protocol was immunoSEQ multiplex PCR, while the TCRdb copy is restricted to in-frame clones and leaves out a portion. The data show around 1,900,000 clones, around 93% seen once. The specimen was naive CD8+ T cells from PBMCs. The receptors stem from a man aged 18 to 30 in good health. Some clones in this sample may be carry-over from other donors' samples. Each CDR3 is given with its conserved first and last residue. D genes are given only for firm matches. Rows give clone size only sometimes, using once, few, many, or a class for an expanded clone.

d_gene: TRBD1; j_gene: TRBJ2-5; abundance: .; v_gene: TRBV6-6; CDR3nt: TGTGCCAGCAGTTCACAGGGGGCCCTTGGGGAGACCCAGTACTTC; CDR3aa: CASSSQGALGETQYF
d_gene: .; j_gene: TRBJ2-1; abundance: once; v_gene: TRBV9; CDR3nt: TGTGCCAACAGCCCGCGACTCTCCTACAATGAGCAGTTCTTC; CDR3aa: CANSPRLSYNEQFF
d_gene: .; j_gene: TRBJ1-1; abundance: few; v_gene: TRBV27; CDR3nt: TGTGCCAGCACGGACAGAAACACTGAAGCTTTCTTT; CDR3aa: CASTDRNTEAFF
d_gene: .; j_gene: TRBJ2-3; abundance: .; v_gene: TRBV7-9; CDR3nt: TGTGCCAGCAGCGGCTTGGGACCCTCCGGCACAGATACGCAGTATTTT; CDR3aa: CASSGLGPSGTDTQYF
d_gene: .; j_gene: TRBJ2-4; abundance: .; v_gene: TRBV28; CDR3nt: TGTGCCAGCAGTTTACGGTTAGGGGACTCGGACATTCAGTACTTC; CDR3aa: CASSLRLGDSDIQYF
d_gene: .; j_gene: TRBJ2-7; abundance: .; v_gene: TRBV9; CDR3nt: TGTGCCAGCAGCGTGGCAGGCTCCTACGAGCAGTACTTC; CDR3aa: CASSVAGSYEQYF
d_gene: .; j_gene: TRBJ2-1; abundance: .; v_gene: TRBV2; CDR3nt: TGTGCCAGCAGTGATGGTGTATCCTCCTACAATGAGCAGTTCTTC; CDR3aa: CASSDGVSSYNEQFF
d_gene: TRBD1; j_gene: TRBJ2-7; abundance: .; v_gene: TRBV5-8; CDR3nt: TGTGCCAGCAGCATAGGGACAGGTCCTTACGAGCAGTACTTC; CDR3aa: CASSIGTGPYEQYF
d_gene: .; j_gene: TRBJ2-5; abundance: .; v_gene: TRBV6-5; CDR3nt: TGTGCCAGCAGTTACTCGGGAGAGACCCAGTACTTC; CDR3aa: CASSYSGETQYF
d_gene: .; j_gene: TRBJ1-2; abundance: .; v_gene: TRBV7-8; CDR3nt: TGTGCCAGCAGCTTGACAGCCTATGGCTACACCTTC; CDR3aa: CASSLTAYGYTF
d_gene: TRBD2; j_gene: TRBJ2-7; abundance: once; v_gene: TRBV28; CDR3nt: TGTGCCAGCAGTTTATTTAGCGGGCCCAACTACGAGCAGTACTTC; CDR3aa: CASSLFSGPNYEQYF
d_gene: .; j_gene: TRBJ2-1; abundance: once; v_gene: TRBV5-1; CDR3nt: TGCGCCAGCCAATACAACCGGAACAATGAGCAGTTCTTC; CDR3aa: CASQYNRNNEQFF
d_gene: TRBD1; j_gene: TRBJ2-2; abundance: .; v_gene: TRBV5-1; CDR3nt: TGCGCCAGCAGCCCAGACCTTAACAGGGGGCCCGGCACCGGGGAGCTGTTTTTT; CDR3aa: CASSPDLNRGPGTGELFF
d_gene: .; j_gene: TRBJ1-3; abundance: .; v_gene: TRBV4-3; CDR3nt: TGCGCCAGCAGCCAAGAGTTTCAGGGAAACACCATATATTTT; CDR3aa: CASSQEFQGNTIYF
d_gene: TRBD1; j_gene: TRBJ2-1; abundance: .; v_gene: TRBV9; CDR3nt: TGTGCCAGCAGCGTAGGTTACGGACAGGGCATCTACAATGAGCAGTTCTTC; CDR3aa: CASSVGYGQGIYNEQFF
d_gene: .; j_gene: TRBJ2-5; abundance: .; v_gene: TRBV7-2; CDR3nt: TGTGCCAGCAGCTTAGTTGGGGGGATGGAGACCCAGTACTTC; CDR3aa: CASSLVGGMETQYF
d_gene: TRBD1; j_gene: TRBJ1-1; abundance: .; v_gene: TRBV7-3; CDR3nt: TGTGCCAGCAGCTTAGGAGGGACAGCTAACACTGAAGCTTTCTTT; CDR3aa: CASSLGGTANTEAFF
d_gene: .; j_gene: TRBJ2-1; abundance: .; v_gene: TRBV28; CDR3nt: TGTGCCAGCAGTCCTACAGGACACAATGAGCAGTTCTTC; CDR3aa: CASSPTGHNEQFF
d_gene: TRBD2; j_gene: TRBJ2-7; abundance: .; v_gene: TRBV7-9; CDR3nt: TGTGCCAGCAGCCCAAGGACTAGCGGCTACGAGCAGTACTTC; CDR3aa: CASSPRTSGYEQYF
d_gene: .; j_gene: TRBJ2-5; abundance: .; v_gene: TRBV4-1; CDR3nt: TGCGCCAGCAGCCAAGACGCGGAAGAGACCCAGTACTTC; CDR3aa: CASSQDAEETQYF
d_gene: .; j_gene: TRBJ2-7; abundance: .; v_gene: TRBV5-6; CDR3nt: TGTGCCAGCAGCGTGGGAGCCTCCTACGAGCAGTACTTC; CDR3aa: CASSVGASYEQYF
d_gene: .; j_gene: TRBJ1-1; abundance: .; v_gene: TRBV11-2; CDR3nt: TGTGCCAGCAGCTTGGCCAGGGGCTACACTGAAGCTTTCTTT; CDR3aa: CASSLARGYTEAFF
d_gene: .; j_gene: TRBJ1-5; abundance: few; v_gene: TRBV2; CDR3nt: TGTGCCAGCAGGAGCGTTTATAGCAATCAGCCCCAGCATTTT; CDR3aa: CASRSVYSNQPQHF
d_gene: .; j_gene: TRBJ2-7; abundance: .; v_gene: TRBV7-9; CDR3nt: TGTGCCAGCAGCTTAGCGAAACACGAGCAGTACTTC; CDR3aa: CASSLAKHEQYF
d_gene: TRBD2; j_gene: TRBJ2-1; abundance: .; v_gene: TRBV27; CDR3nt: TGTGCCAGCAGTTTAATAGGCCCCGGGACTAGCTTTTACAATGAGCAGTTCTTC; CDR3aa: CASSLIGPGTSFYNEQFF
d_gene: TRBD2; j_gene: TRBJ2-1; abundance: .; v_gene: TRBV6-5; CDR3nt: TGTGCCAGCAGTTTACTAGCGGGAATCTATAATGAGCAGTTCTTC; CDR3aa: CASSLLAGIYNEQFF
d_gene: TRBD1; j_gene: TRBJ2-7; abundance: .; v_gene: TRBV19; CDR3nt: TGTGCCAGTAAAGGGACAGGGGACTACGAGCAGTACTTC; CDR3aa: CASKGTGDYEQYF
d_gene: .; j_gene: TRBJ2-1; abundance: .; v_gene: TRBV27; CDR3nt: TGTGCCAGCAGCCACGACGGGAGCTCCTACAATGAGCAGTTCTTC; CDR3aa: CASSHDGSSYNEQFF
d_gene: .; j_gene: TRBJ2-1; abundance: .; v_gene: TRBV30; CDR3nt: TGTGCCTGGAGTGTACGGGGGACAACTCGAAGGCAGTTCTTC; CDR3aa: CAWSVRGTTRRQFF
d_gene: TRBD1; j_gene: TRBJ2-7; abundance: .; v_gene: TRBV5-6; CDR3nt: TGTGCCAGCAGCCGAGGGCCGGGGCAGGGGGCGAGGGAGCAGTACTTC; CDR3aa: CASSRGPGQGAREQYF
d_gene: .; j_gene: TRBJ1-2; abundance: once; v_gene: TRBV30; CDR3nt: TGTGCCTGGAGTGTGGCAGGGTATGGCTACACCTTC; CDR3aa: CAWSVAGYGYTF
d_gene: .; j_gene: TRBJ2-2; abundance: .; v_gene: TRBV14; CDR3nt: TGTGCCAGCAGCCAACTGCTTCCGACCGGGGAGCTGTTTTTT; CDR3aa: CASSQLLPTGELFF
d_gene: TRBD1; j_gene: TRBJ1-1; abundance: .; v_gene: TRBV27; CDR3nt: TGTGCCAGCAGTGGGGACAGGTCTTCTTCTACCGCTGAAGCTTTCTTT; CDR3aa: CASSGDRSSSTAEAFF
d_gene: TRBD2; j_gene: TRBJ2-7; abundance: .; v_gene: TRBV7-9; CDR3nt: TGTGCCAGCAGCAACTCAACGCGGGGGGCCTACGAGCAGTACTTC; CDR3aa: CASSNSTRGAYEQYF
d_gene: TRBD1; j_gene: TRBJ2-7; abundance: .; v_gene: TRBV6-1; CDR3nt: TGTGCCAGCAGTGAGGGACAGGGGGCTTTGTACGAGCAGTACTTC; CDR3aa: CASSEGQGALYEQYF
d_gene: .; j_gene: TRBJ2-7; abundance: .; v_gene: TRBV27; CDR3nt: TGTGCCAGCAGTTTATCGATGTCCCACGAGCAGTACTTC; CDR3aa: CASSLSMSHEQYF
d_gene: .; j_gene: TRBJ2-5; abundance: .; v_gene: TRBV2; CDR3nt: TGTGCCAGCACGACGACGGGGGAGACCCAGTACTTC; CDR3aa: CASTTTGETQYF
d_gene: .; j_gene: TRBJ1-1; abundance: few; v_gene: TRBV29-1; CDR3nt: TGCAGCGTTGAAGATAGTAGGGGTGAAGCTTTCTTT; CDR3aa: CSVEDSRGEAFF
d_gene: .; j_gene: TRBJ1-4; abundance: .; v_gene: TRBV6-1; CDR3nt: TGTGCCAGCAGTGTCCAGGAGAATGAAAAACTGTTTTTT; CDR3aa: CASSVQENEKLFF
d_gene: TRBD2; j_gene: TRBJ2-1; abundance: once; v_gene: TRBV5-1; CDR3nt: TGCGCCAGCAGCATAAGACTAGCGGTAAACTCCTACAATGAGCAGTTCTTC; CDR3aa: CASSIRLAVNSYNEQFF
d_gene: .; j_gene: TRBJ1-2; abundance: .; v_gene: TRBV28; CDR3nt: TGTGCCAGCAGTTTATCCCCGATCAACACCTATGGCTACACCTTC; CDR3aa: CASSLSPINTYGYTF
d_gene: .; j_gene: TRBJ1-5; abundance: .; v_gene: TRBV9; CDR3nt: TGTGCCAGCAGCGTTTCAGGGGCTCAACAGCCCCAGCATTTT; CDR3aa: CASSVSGAQQPQHF
d_gene: .; j_gene: TRBJ2-7; abundance: .; v_gene: TRBV28; CDR3nt: TGTGCCAGCAGTTTGAGTCGGTCTTATGAGCAGTACTTC; CDR3aa: CASSLSRSYEQYF
d_gene: TRBD1; j_gene: TRBJ1-1; abundance: .; v_gene: TRBV6-1; CDR3nt: TGTGCCAGCAGTGACCCAGGAGGGGGCGCTGAAGCTTTCTTT; CDR3aa: CASSDPGGGAEAFF
d_gene: .; j_gene: TRBJ2-3; abundance: .; v_gene: TRBV27; CDR3nt: TGTGCCAGCAGTTTAGGTCCCGGGACGCAGTATTTT; CDR3aa: CASSLGPGTQYF
d_gene: TRBD1; j_gene: TRBJ1-1; abundance: .; v_gene: TRBV19; CDR3nt: TGTGCCAGTAGTATGGACAGGTTGGGGGAAACTGAAGCTTTCTTT; CDR3aa: CASSMDRLGETEAFF
d_gene: .; j_gene: TRBJ2-2; abundance: .; v_gene: TRBV10-3; CDR3nt: TGTGCCATCAGTACCGGGACACCCACCGGGGAGCTGTTTTTT; CDR3aa: CAISTGTPTGELFF
d_gene: TRBD2; j_gene: TRBJ2-2; abundance: once; v_gene: TRBV9; CDR3nt: TGTGCCAGCAGTCTGGGAAGACTAGCAGCGAACACCGGGGAGCTGTTTTTT; CDR3aa: CASSLGRLAANTGELFF
d_gene: .; j_gene: TRBJ1-4; abundance: .; v_gene: TRBV5-6; CDR3nt: TGTGCCAGCAGCTACGGCGCAGAGGGAAAACTGTTTTTT; CDR3aa: CASSYGAEGKLFF
d_gene: .; j_gene: TRBJ2-7; abundance: .; v_gene: TRBV7-9; CDR3nt: TGTGCCAGCAGCCAGGTTGAGACAACTCACACCTCCTACGAGCAGTACTTC; CDR3aa: CASSQVETTHTSYEQYF
d_gene: .; j_gene: TRBJ1-4; abundance: few; v_gene: TRBV5-1; CDR3nt: TGCGCCAGCAAGTCGGGTGAAAAACTGTTTTTT; CDR3aa: CASKSGEKLFF
d_gene: TRBD2; j_gene: TRBJ2-1; abundance: .; v_gene: TRBV28; CDR3nt: TGTGCCAGCAGTTTCGCACTAGCGGGAGGAAATGAGCAGTTCTTC; CDR3aa: CASSFALAGGNEQFF
d_gene: TRBD2; j_gene: TRBJ2-1; abundance: .; v_gene: TRBV9; CDR3nt: TGTGCCAGCAGCGTAGAAAGGCGACTAGCGGGAGGGGATGAGCAGTTCTTC; CDR3aa: CASSVERRLAGGDEQFF
d_gene: .; j_gene: TRBJ2-7; abundance: .; v_gene: TRBV11-2; CDR3nt: TGTGCCAGCAGCATATACGAACGCCTAGCGTCCTCCTACGAGCAGTACTTC; CDR3aa: CASSIYERLASSYEQYF